This TCR beta chain was captured in a study of T-cell memory formation after mild COVID-19. With regard to this clonotype: Its antigen is not identified.

TCRdb re-called the 5' RACE reads through MiXCR, storing one row per CDR3 protein. The sample lists fewer than 300,000 distinct CDR3 sequences, roughly 18% occurring once. The CDR3 is made up of 11 amino acids. Per germline, CDR1 LGHNA and CDR2 YNFKEQ. Trimming took off 1 base at V and 8 bases at J, with 5 bases between the two ends. Whole-study results and caveats: The CD4+ clones that contracted clustered mainly within CM and EM, and the CD8+ clones concentrated in EMRA.

Sequencing was done on a sample of PBMCs or a T cell subset sorted from them (not recorded which). The receptor was derived from a man aged 18 to 29 who had mild COVID-19 (a few samples of this study predate the infection). Cell type and time point are not known. The chain carries TRBV4-2 and TRBJ1-1; D remains ambiguous. CDR3 loop: CASSQGNEAFF. The CDR3 region has the DNA TGTGCCAGCAGCCAAGGGAACGAAGCTTTCTTT.